The rows below give T cell receptor beta chains drawn from one sample of a study of CD8+ T cells in alopecia areata. Generated by immunoSEQ multiplex PCR, the TCRdb table keeps only in-frame clones and is missing some. The data contain some 200,000 clones, around two fifths of them singletons. The sequenced sample was CD4+ T cells sorted from blood, obtained around week 37, from a patient treated with tofacitinib. Receptors originate from a human donor with alopecia areata. Each CDR3 is given with its conserved first and last residue. D genes are given only for firm matches. Some rows have no size entry. The others give once, few or many, or a class for an expanded clone.

DNA	CDR3	V	D	size	J
TGTGCCAGTCATGGGCCGGACAGCAACTACGAGCAGTACTTC	CASHGPDSNYEQYF	TRBV19	-	-	TRBJ2-7
TGTGCCAGTAGTCCCGGCCCAAGCTCCTACAATGAGCAGTTCTTC	CASSPGPSSYNEQFF	TRBV19	-	-	TRBJ2-1
TGCGCCAGCAGTGAACGCGGGGCCCTGGGCTCCTACGAGCAGTACTTC	CASSERGALGSYEQYF	TRBV10-2	-	-	TRBJ2-7
TGTGCCAGCAGCTTGGTTTCGGGGGCAAGCGGGGAGCTGTTTTTT	CASSLVSGASGELFF	TRBV5-4	-	-	TRBJ2-2
TGTGCCTGGAGTGTAGAATTTACGGCAGCCGGGACCCGGGTACATGAGCAGTTCTTC	CAWSVEFTAAGTRVHEQFF	TRBV30	-	-	TRBJ2-1
TGTGCCAGCAGTTCCCGGGGACAGGGAGTCTACGAGCAGTACTTC	CASSSRGQGVYEQYF	TRBV6-5	TRBD1	-	TRBJ2-7
TGTGCCAGCTCACCACGGGGACTAGCGGGAGTGTGGGCTGAGCAGTTCTTC	CASSPRGLAGVWAEQFF	TRBV18	TRBD2	-	TRBJ2-1
TGTGCCACCAGCGGACTAGATGTCGAAAAACTGTTTTTT	CATSGLDVEKLFF	TRBV15	-	-	TRBJ1-4
TGCAGTGCTGTACGTGATGAGCAGTTCTTC	CSAVRDEQFF	TRBV20-1	-	-	TRBJ2-1
TGTGCCAGCAGTACCTACCGAGGGGCTTCCGAGCAGTACTTC	CASSTYRGASEQYF	TRBV6-5	-	few	TRBJ2-7
TGCGCCAGCAGTCACACAAGGGGGGGCGGCTATGGCTACACCTTC	CASSHTRGGGYGYTF	TRBV23-1	-	-	TRBJ1-2
TGCAGCGTTAAGTTTTCGGGGGGTACCCTCAATGAGCAGTTCTTC	CSVKFSGGTLNEQFF	TRBV29-1	TRBD2	-	TRBJ2-1
TGCAGCGTTGAAAAGGCGTCGGGTAATGAGCAGTTCTTC	CSVEKASGNEQFF	TRBV29-1	-	few	TRBJ2-1
TGTGCCAGCAGTTTAGGACAGAACACCGGGGAGCTGTTTTTT	CASSLGQNTGELFF	TRBV27	-	few	TRBJ2-2
TGTGCCAGCAGCCAAGGCCTGGAGCGGAGGACCCCACTCCGGACTGAAGCTTTCTTT	CASSQGLERRTPLRTEAFF	TRBV4-2	-	few	TRBJ1-1
TGCGCCAGCAGCCAAGAGTATAGCGGGAGGGCGGATACGCAGTATTTT	CASSQEYSGRADTQYF	TRBV4-1	TRBD2	few	TRBJ2-3
TGTGCCAGCAGCGTAGATGGGACAGACCTGGAGACCCAGTACTTC	CASSVDGTDLETQYF	TRBV9	TRBD1	-	TRBJ2-5
TGTGCCAGCAGCTTAGTGGTCTCCCTAGTCCAAGAGACCCAGTACTTC	CASSLVVSLVQETQYF	TRBV7-2	-	few	TRBJ2-5
TGTGCCAGCAGCGACAGTTACTATGGCTACACCTTC	CASSDSYYGYTF	TRBV6-1	-	-	TRBJ1-2
TGTGCCTGGACCCCCCGGCAGGGGGCTGCTGAAGCTTTCTTT	CAWTPRQGAAEAFF	TRBV30	TRBD1	-	TRBJ1-1
TGTGCCAGCAGTAGGGACAGAACCTACGAGCAGTACTTC	CASSRDRTYEQYF	TRBV11-3	TRBD1	once	TRBJ2-7
TGCAGCGGCCACATCCGGGACAGGGGTCGAGATACGCAGTATTTT	CSGHIRDRGRDTQYF	TRBV29-1	TRBD1	-	TRBJ2-3
TGCAGTGCTAGACTTCCCTACGAGCAGTACTTC	CSARLPYEQYF	TRBV20-1	-	-	TRBJ2-7
TGTGCCAGCAATCAGGGGGTACGAGAGACCCAGTACTTC	CASNQGVRETQYF	TRBV25-1	TRBD1	-	TRBJ2-5
TGTGCCAGCAGTTACTCGGGACAGGATCGGGAGCTGTTTTTT	CASSYSGQDRELFF	TRBV6-5	TRBD1	-	TRBJ2-2
TGCGCCAGCAGCTTGGCACGAGCGGGAGGGCCAAGTAATGAGCAGTTCTTC	CASSLARAGGPSNEQFF	TRBV5-1	TRBD2	-	TRBJ2-1
TGTGCCAGCAGGTTGACCACAGGGATGAACACTGAAGCTTTCTTT	CASRLTTGMNTEAFF	TRBV28	-	few	TRBJ1-1
TGCAGCGTTGGGGGGACAGGGACGGTAGAGACCCAGTACTTC	CSVGGTGTVETQYF	TRBV29-1	TRBD1	-	TRBJ2-5
TGTGCCAGCAGCGAACAAGAGACCCAGTACTTC	CASSEQETQYF	TRBV14	-	-	TRBJ2-5
TGTGCCAGCAGCGTAGACCAGGGGGTCACCTACGAGCAGTACTTC	CASSVDQGVTYEQYF	TRBV9	TRBD1	-	TRBJ2-7
TGTGCCAGCAGCCAAACCCACCCGGGACAAAACATTCAGTACTTC	CASSQTHPGQNIQYF	TRBV4-2	-	few	TRBJ2-4
TGTGCCAGCAGCCAAGGGGCCAGCAAGCCTTCCTACGAGCAGTACTTC	CASSQGASKPSYEQYF	TRBV14	-	-	TRBJ2-7
TGTGCCCAGAGAGGGGTTTCGGTTAACAATGAGCAGTTCTTC	CAQRGVSVNNEQFF	TRBV30	-	-	TRBJ2-1
TGTGCCAGCAGTCCTCCCCACAGGTTTGCCTACGAGCAGTACTTC	CASSPPHRFAYEQYF	TRBV28	-	-	TRBJ2-7
TGTGCCAGTAGTATAGAGCGGGAGGCGAGGGAGCTGTTTTTT	CASSIEREARELFF	TRBV19	TRBD2	-	TRBJ2-2
TGTGCCAGCAGGGGACTAGCGGGAGGGTACCACGAGCAGTACTTC	CASRGLAGGYHEQYF	TRBV6-1	TRBD2	-	TRBJ2-7
TGTGCAGCCGGGGGGGACAGGGAAAACTATGGCTACACCTTC	CAAGGDRENYGYTF	TRBV7-9	TRBD1	few	TRBJ1-2
TGCAGCGTTGAACTATCAGGGGGGTTATACAATGAGCAGTTCTTC	CSVELSGGLYNEQFF	TRBV29-1	-	-	TRBJ2-1
TGTGCCAGTAGTATAAGGGGACAGGCCTACGAGCAGTACTTC	CASSIRGQAYEQYF	TRBV19	TRBD1	-	TRBJ2-7
TGTGCCAGCAGCTCGGACTTTCTAGCGGGAAGATGGAATGAGCAGTTCTTC	CASSSDFLAGRWNEQFF	TRBV7-8	TRBD2	-	TRBJ2-1
TGTGCCAGCACCACTCTAGGGGCAGGGGATCAGCCCCAGCATTTT	CASTTLGAGDQPQHF	TRBV2	-	-	TRBJ1-5
TGTGCCAGCAGACCGGGACAGGGGGCAGGCGAGCAGTACTTC	CASRPGQGAGEQYF	TRBV5-4	TRBD1	-	TRBJ2-7
TGTGCCAGCAGCCAAGATGGAAGCCGCCAAGAGACCCAGTACTTC	CASSQDGSRQETQYF	TRBV4-2	-	-	TRBJ2-5
TGTGCCACCAGCAGACGGACGGGAGAGGACAATGAGCAGTTCTTC	CATSRRTGEDNEQFF	TRBV15	-	-	TRBJ2-1
TGCGCCAGCAGCCAAGAGCCGGGACACGGCTACACCTTC	CASSQEPGHGYTF	TRBV5-1	-	-	TRBJ1-2
TGCGCCAGCAGCTTGGAAGGGACACGATGGGACGAGCAGTACTTC	CASSLEGTRWDEQYF	TRBV5-1	-	few	TRBJ2-7
TGCAGCGCCGCAGATAACTACGAGCAGTACTTC	CSAADNYEQYF	TRBV29-1	-	-	TRBJ2-7
TGTGCCAGCAGTTTTCCCAGAGGGGGCGAGGTGAACACTGAAGCTTTCTTT	CASSFPRGGEVNTEAFF	TRBV28	TRBD1	-	TRBJ1-1
TGTGCCAGCAGCTTGGGGACTAGCGGGACGAAGTACTTC	CASSLGTSGTKYF	TRBV5-4	TRBD2	-	TRBJ2-7
TGTGCCAGCAGCGGTGTAGTCTCTGGCTACACCTTC	CASSGVVSGYTF	TRBV9	-	-	TRBJ1-2
TGTGCCAGCTCACCAAGGACAGCTAGCGGAGAGCAGTACTTC	CASSPRTASGEQYF	TRBV18	-	-	TRBJ2-7
TGTGCCAGCAGCTTTTCAAGTGCAGTACTTAACTATGGCTACACCTTC	CASSFSSAVLNYGYTF	TRBV5-6	-	few	TRBJ1-2
TGCGCCAGTCACCTTGGCGGGGGGCGGTACGAGCAGTACTTC	CASHLGGGRYEQYF	TRBV5-1	TRBD2	-	TRBJ2-7
TGTGCCAGCAGTTCCCCCCCTGGAAACACCATATATTTT	CASSSPPGNTIYF	TRBV28	-	many	TRBJ1-3
TGTGCCAACTTGATCCGACAGGGAACCGAGCAGTACTTC	CANLIRQGTEQYF	TRBV6-5	TRBD1	few	TRBJ2-7
TGTGCCAGCATCACCAGTGGGCTAGCGGGAGTCATTTTCTTC	CASITSGLAGVIFF	TRBV28	TRBD2	once	TRBJ2-1
TGTGCCAGCAGCCTCGGGAGGGCAAGGACAGATACGCAGTATTTT	CASSLGRARTDTQYF	TRBV7-2	TRBD2	once	TRBJ2-3